Presented here are 27 T cell receptor beta chains from one specimen sequenced in a study of cytotoxic CD8 clonotypes in ibrutinib-treated CLL. Using immunoSEQ multiplex PCR, the repertoire was profiled, and TCRdb retains in-frame clones only, with some absent. The sample has around 53,000 clones, roughly 50% seen once; the top ten hold 20% to 30%. Sample: PBMCs, taken at disease progression, from a patient treated with ibrutinib. These receptor sequences come from a human donor with chronic lymphocytic leukemia.

The rearrangement joins TRBV7-2 to TRBJ2-2, with D maybe TRBD1 (6 bases). The CDR3 contains 17 residues. The V gene's germline CDR1 is SGHTA and CDR2 FQGNSA. Trimming removed 2 bases from V and 3 bases from J, with 16 bases in between. CDR3 residues: CASSLFERAGDTGELFF. In DNA form, the CDR3 reads TGTGCCAGCAGCTTATTTGAAAGGGCAGGGGACACCGGGGAGCTGTTTTTT.

The V call is TRBV29-1, the J call TRBJ1-2; TRBD1 is a possible D gene (6 bases). V gave up 7 bases and J gave up 2 bases, with 23 bases separating them. The germline V gene has CDR1 SQVTM and CDR2 ANQGSEA. The CDR3 spans 16 residues. CDR3: CSAEGEVKDMNYGYTF. The CDR3 DNA reads as TGCAGCGCAGAGGGGGAGGTGAAGGACATGAACTATGGCTACACCTTC.

This clone turned up a few times. This chain connects TRBV28 to TRBJ1-2, with a possible D match to TRBD1 (5 bases). Germline lookup yields CDR1 MDHEN and CDR2 SYDVKM. The ends were cut back, 8 bases at V and 1 base at J, with 20 bases in the middle. This CDR3 region has 16 residues. The CDR3 loop reads CASGGVAKDFNYGYTF. In DNA form, the CDR3 reads TGTGCCAGCGGGGGGGTGGCCAAAGATTTTAACTATGGCTACACCTTC.

This clone has only a few counts. The rearrangement uses TRBV4-3 and TRBJ2-1, with D unresolved. This CDR3 has 13 amino acids. CDR1 is LGHNA and CDR2 is YSLEER in the germline V gene. The V end lost 2 bases, the J end lost 4 bases, and 6 bases lay between the germline ends. CDR3 region: CASSQFGYNEQFF. The CDR3 bases are TGCGCCAGCAGCCAATTCGGATACAATGAGCAGTTCTTC.

The V call is TRBV7-2, the J call TRBJ1-5, with 7 bases that match TRBD1. After removal of 3 bases from V and 7 bases from J, the junction contained 15 bases not matched to a gene. This CDR3 is 17 amino acids long. Germline V gene sequence: CDR1 SGHTA, CDR2 FQGNSA. The CDR3 spells CASSLGPDRWSGQPQHF. The DNA for the CDR3 is TGTGCCAGCAGCTTGGGTCCGGACAGGTGGAGCGGACAGCCCCAGCATTTT.

The chain joins TRBV27 to TRBJ2-1; D is perhaps TRBD2 (7 bases). Per germline, CDR1 MNHEY and CDR2 SMNVEV (reference sequence). The V and J ends lost 8 bases and 15 bases respectively, with 26 bases between them. This CDR3 region has 14 residues. The CDR3 protein is CASAHGTRTRWPFF. CDR3 bases: TGTGCCAGCGCCCACGGGACAAGGACTAGATGGCCGTTCTTC.

J is TRBJ1-5 and V is TRBV2, with 7 bases aligning to TRBD1. Germline V gene data show CDR1 as SNHLY and CDR2 as FYNNEI. The junction had 2 bases not matched to a gene; V was cut back by 8 bases and J by 1 base. This CDR3 is 13 amino acids long. CDR3: CASRDRSNQPQHF. CDR3 bases: TGTGCCAGCCGGGACAGAAGCAATCAGCCCCAGCATTTT.

The V call is TRBV11-3, the J call TRBJ1-1; no firm D call. Germline CDR1 reads SGHNT; CDR2 reads YENEEA. The CDR3 has 14 amino acids. With 3 bases removed from V and 0 bases from J, the gap between germline ends came to 8 bases. DNA for the CDR3: TGTGCCAGCAGCTTTCAGGAATTGAACACTGAAGCTTTCTTT. Its protein is CASSFQELNTEAFF.

The chain recombines TRBV14 with TRBJ1-1; D is uncertain. CDR3 length: 13 amino acids. The germline gives CDR1 SGHDN, CDR2 FVKESK. Trimming removed 3 bases at V and 2 bases at J, with 7 bases between. The CDR3 DNA reads as TGTGCCAGCAGCCAGGGTCGAAACACTGAAGCTTTCTTT. The encoded protein is CASSQGRNTEAFF.

This chain links TRBV7-9 with TRBJ2-4; possibly TRBD1 or TRBD2 for D (6 bases each). The CDR3 runs 15 residues. V lost 1 base, J lost 1 base, and 8 bases lay in between. The germline V gene has CDR1 SEHNR and CDR2 FQNEAQ (reference sequence). CDR3 region: CASSLVGGAKNIQYF. For the CDR3, the DNA is TGTGCCAGCAGCTTAGTCGGGGGCGCCAAAAACATTCAGTACTTC.

This clone was observed a handful of times. This chain connects TRBV5-1 to TRBJ2-2; a weak D match, TRBD1 (6 bases). Germline CDR1 and CDR2: SGHRS and YFSETQ. The V end was cut by 7 bases, the J end by 0 bases, with 13 bases between. There are 15 residues in the CDR3. The DNA for the CDR3 is TGCGCCAGCTCCCGGGACAACGCGAACACCGGGGAGCTGTTTTTT. Its translation: CASSRDNANTGELFF.

The chain combines TRBV5-1 with TRBJ2-2; 9 positions match TRBD1. J lost 3 bases, V lost 6 bases, and 6 bases had no gene match. The length of the CDR3 is 15 residues. CDR1 and CDR2 from the germline V gene are SGHRS and YFSETQ. The CDR3 loop reads CASTQQGAHTGELFF. CDR3 coding DNA: TGCGCCAGCACCCAACAGGGGGCGCACACCGGGGAGCTGTTTTTT.

This chain uses TRBV5-1 with TRBJ2-7; TRBD2 aligns across 16 bases. Germline V gene lookup returns CDR1 SGHRS and CDR2 YFSETQ. CDR3 length: 17 residues. Trimming removed 4 bases from V and 4 bases from J; junction bases left unmatched: 8. The CDR3 spells CASSAGTSGRAPYEQYF. The CDR3 bases are TGCGCCAGCAGCGCCGGGACTAGCGGGAGGGCCCCGTACGAGCAGTACTTC.

The chain employs TRBV29-1 and TRBJ2-1; 11 bases match TRBD2. V was clipped by 6 bases and J by 8 bases; unmatched bases: 12. The germline V gene has CDR1 SQVTM and CDR2 ANQGSEA. The CDR3 runs 15 residues. The CDR3 coding sequence is TGCAGCGTAGGACGTCTAGCGGGGGGCCTTGATGAGCAGTTCTTC. This sequence encodes CSVGRLAGGLDEQFF.

The chain links TRBV7-3 to TRBJ2-5; 7 nucleotides match TRBD1. CDR3 length: 17 residues. Germline V gene sequence: CDR1 SGHTA, CDR2 FQGTGA. V was pared by 5 bases and J by 0 bases, with 12 bases of the junction left unmatched. The DNA of the CDR3 is TGTGCCAGCAGCCCTCAGACCGACAGGGAGTACCAAGAGACCCAGTACTTC. Protein: CASSPQTDREYQETQYF. Full variable domain (remainder filled in from reference TRBV7-3 and TRBJ2-5): GAGVSQTPSNKVTEKGKYVELRCDPISGHTALYWYRQSLGQGPEFLIYFQGTGAADDSGLPNDRFFAVRPEGSVSTLKIQRTERGDSAVYLCASSPQTDREYQETQYFGPGTRLLVL.

This sequence joins TRBV9 and TRBJ2-2, with D hard to call. This CDR3 contains 14 residues. Germline V CDR1 and CDR2: SGDLS, YYNGEE. V shed 5 bases and J shed 5 bases, with 13 bases lying between them. The CDR3 bases are TGTGCCAGCAGTCATCCCGTAGGTACCGGGGAGCTGTTTTTT. This gives the protein CASSHPVGTGELFF.

The chain uses TRBV6-5 and TRBJ2-7; tentatively, D is TRBD1 or TRBD2 (6 bases each). This CDR3 spans 15 amino acids. Deletions cut 2 bases from V and 4 bases from J, with 15 bases between. Germline-derived CDR1 and CDR2 are MNHEY and SVGAGI. CDR3 DNA sequence: TGTGCCAGCAGTTACGGGGGCCGCGGGGCTTACGAGCAGTACTTC. Protein sequence: CASSYGGRGAYEQYF.

This clone came up many times. This chain uses TRBV18 with TRBJ1-2; TRBD1 aligns across 7 bases. Germline V lookup: CDR1 KGHSH, CDR2 LQKENI. The J segment lost 5 bases and the V segment lost 4 bases, leaving 10 bases of the junction unmatched. The CDR3 contains 15 residues. The CDR3 DNA follows: TGTGCCAGCTCACGGGGCCGCGGGACAGATTATGGCTACACCTTC. Translated, it gives CASSRGRGTDYGYTF.

The chain uses TRBV27 and TRBJ2-1; TRBD2 matches at 9 bases. This CDR3 contains 13 residues. Germline assignment: CDR1 MNHEY and CDR2 SMNVEV (reference sequence). V shed 5 bases and J 7 bases; nucleotides not matched to a gene: 3. The CDR3 DNA reads as TGTGCCAGCAGTCCGGGACTAGCTAATGAGCAGTTCTTC. This codes for CASSPGLANEQFF.

This clone was detected a few times. V usage is TRBV30 and J usage is TRBJ2-5, with 8 nucleotides matching TRBD2. Germline V lookup: CDR1 GTSNPN, CDR2 SVGIG (reference sequence). This CDR3 contains 11 residues. The CDR3 nucleotides are TGTGCACACGGACGGGGGGGCCCCCAGTACTTC. The encoded protein is CAHGRGGPQYF.

The chain is built from TRBV5-6 and TRBJ1-1; possibly TRBD1 for D (5 bases). The CDR3 length is 13 residues. V was cut by 2 bases and J by 6 bases, with 11 bases left in between. The germline gives CDR1 SGHDT, CDR2 YYEEEE. CDR3 bases: TGTGCCAGCAGCTTCGGCGCAGGGCCTGAAGCTTTCTTT. This codes for CASSFGAGPEAFF.

The CDR3 region is CASHPGGSGANVLTF. DNA for the CDR3: TGTGCCAGCCACCCTGGGGGCTCTGGGGCCAACGTCCTGACTTTC. The chain links TRBV27 to TRBJ2-6, with D perhaps TRBD1 or TRBD2 (5 bases each). V lost 8 bases and J lost 0, with 11 bases in between. CDR3 size: 15 residues. Germline CDR1 reads MNHEY; CDR2 reads SMNVEV (reference sequence).

This clone appeared a few times. The chain links TRBV7-2 to TRBJ2-2, with TRBD1 matching over 9 bases. J lost 6 bases, V lost 5 bases, and 13 bases had no gene match. The CDR3 spans 17 residues. The germline gives CDR1 SGHTA, CDR2 FQGNSA. The CDR3 here is CASSTSGTGRFAGELFF. The CDR3 region has the DNA TGTGCCAGCAGCACCTCCGGGACAGGGAGGTTCGCCGGGGAGCTGTTTTTT.

This clone is a singleton in its sample. This CDR3 reads CAWSPEAWGNSPLHF. The CDR3 bases are TGTGCCTGGAGTCCGGAGGCTTGGGGTAATTCACCCCTCCACTTT. The chain links TRBV30 to TRBJ1-6; the D is unclear. V was pared by 2 bases and J by 6 bases, with 14 bases between. Germline V gives CDR1 GTSNPN, CDR2 SVGIG (reference sequence). The CDR3 extends over 15 amino acids.

The chain employs TRBV5-4 and TRBJ1-4, with D maybe TRBD1 (6 bases). Per the germline V gene, CDR1 is SGHNT and CDR2 is YYREEE (reference sequence). The CDR3 runs to 14 residues. The ends were cut back, 4 bases at V and 8 bases at J, with 15 bases in the middle. This CDR3 reads CASSQGGREEKLFF. Written as DNA, the CDR3 is TGTGCCAGCAGCCAAGGGGGGCGAGAAGAAAAACTGTTTTTT.

The chain combines TRBV6-4 with TRBJ1-3; D not resolved. The germline V and J ends were trimmed by 6 bases and 9 bases, with 9 bases remaining between them. The germline V gene has CDR1 MRHNA and CDR2 SNTAGT. This CDR3 contains 11 residues. The CDR3 DNA reads TGTGCCAGCAGCTCCACCCCCACCATATATTTT. Translation gives CASSSTPTIYF.

This clone occurred a few times. This rearrangement joins TRBV27 to TRBJ1-4; the match to TRBD1 covers 8 bases. Germline CDR1 reads MNHEY; CDR2 reads SMNVEV (reference sequence). V was clipped by 5 bases and J by 8 bases; unmatched bases: 10. The CDR3 has 15 amino acids. CDR3 coding DNA: TGTGCCAGCAGTAAGGGGACAGGCGCTCGGGAAAAACTGTTTTTT. It specifies CASSKGTGAREKLFF.